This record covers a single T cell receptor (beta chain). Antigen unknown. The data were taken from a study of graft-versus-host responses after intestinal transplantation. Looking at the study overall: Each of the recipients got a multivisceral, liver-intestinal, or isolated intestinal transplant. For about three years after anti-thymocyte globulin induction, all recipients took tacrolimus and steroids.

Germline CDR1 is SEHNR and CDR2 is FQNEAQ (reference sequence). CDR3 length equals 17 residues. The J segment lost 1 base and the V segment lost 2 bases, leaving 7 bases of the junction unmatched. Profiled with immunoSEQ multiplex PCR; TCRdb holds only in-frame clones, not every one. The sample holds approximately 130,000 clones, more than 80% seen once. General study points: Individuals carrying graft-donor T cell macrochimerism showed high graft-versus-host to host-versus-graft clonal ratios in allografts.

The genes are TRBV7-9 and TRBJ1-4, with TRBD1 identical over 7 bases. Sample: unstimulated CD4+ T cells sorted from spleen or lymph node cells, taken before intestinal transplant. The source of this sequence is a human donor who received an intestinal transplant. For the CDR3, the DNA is TGTGCCAGCAGCTTATACAGGGGAGGCGGAACTAATGAAAAACTGTTTTTT. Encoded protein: CASSLYRGGGTNEKLFF.